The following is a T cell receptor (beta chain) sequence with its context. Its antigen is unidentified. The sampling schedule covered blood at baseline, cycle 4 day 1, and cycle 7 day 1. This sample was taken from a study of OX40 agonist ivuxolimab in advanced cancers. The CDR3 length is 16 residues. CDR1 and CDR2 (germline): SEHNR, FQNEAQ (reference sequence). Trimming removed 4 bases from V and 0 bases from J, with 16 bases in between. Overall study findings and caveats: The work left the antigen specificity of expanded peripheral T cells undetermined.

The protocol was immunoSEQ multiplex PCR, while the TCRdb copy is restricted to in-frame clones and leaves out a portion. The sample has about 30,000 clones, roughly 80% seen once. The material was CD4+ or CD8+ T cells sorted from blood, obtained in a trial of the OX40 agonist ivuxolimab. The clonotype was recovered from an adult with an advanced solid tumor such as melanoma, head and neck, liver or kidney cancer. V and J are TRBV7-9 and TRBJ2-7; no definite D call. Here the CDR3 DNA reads TGTGCCAGCAGCTCAGCGACACAAGGGCACTCCTACGAGCAGTACTTC. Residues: CASSSATQGHSYEQYF.